The source of this T cell receptor (beta chain) is a study of blood T cell repertoires in COVID-19. Study-wide background: Sample material is recorded as cDNA or gDNA derived from T cells, B-cell-depleted T cells, or PBMCs.

As originally analysed: From reference gene primer amplification, estimates of nucleated cell counts were derived. Assay used: immunoSEQ multiplex PCR; TCRdb lists only in-frame clones, some missing. V, J and clone size derive from that table, while D and trimming were established from the DNA sequence. The repertoire holds some 180,000 clones, with 85% to 90% as singletons. This CDR3 is built from 14 residues. V lost 2 bases to trimming and J lost 1 base, with 8 bases between them. Looked up from germline, CDR1 is LGHNT and CDR2 is FRNRAP. The cohort comprised adults aged about 18 to 100 years residing in some 24 US areas. Grouping used clinical history reported by participants in a survey and questionnaire.

The source material was PBMCs or T cells enriched from blood (not recorded which). This clonotype was obtained from a man aged 35 to 55 who had recovered from COVID-19. The chain couples TRBV12-5 to TRBJ1-1, with D possibly TRBD1 on 5 matching bases. The CDR3 loop is CASGLNRGNTEAFF. The CDR3 DNA reads TGTGCTAGTGGTTTGAATAGGGGGAACACTGAAGCTTTCTTT.